The clone carrying this T cell receptor beta chain was observed a handful of times. The sample is drawn from a study of sequential checkpoint blockade in melanoma. This sample's treatment: randomized to nivolumab then ipilimumab (arm A) or the reverse (arm B). Germline CDR1 is SGHNT and CDR2 is YYREEE (reference sequence). V trimming: 4 bases; J trimming: 4 bases; junction bases outside the gene matches: 11. The CDR3 length is 16 residues. Clones were read by immunoSEQ multiplex PCR, and TCRdb kept only the in-frame ones, dropping some. Of roughly 20,000 clones listed, around 82% are singletons. The J gene is TRBJ2-5, the V gene TRBV5-4, with 9 bases that match TRBD2. This TCR came from a human donor with melanoma. The sequences come from CD8+ T cells sorted from blood (inferred from file names), collected from a patient given nivolumab and ipilimumab in sequence. In DNA, the CDR3 is TGTGCCAGCAGCCTTCGGGGAGCGGGGGGAGGAGAGACCCAGTACTTC. Its translation: CASSLRGAGGGETQYF.